A single T cell receptor beta chain is shown here with its context. Its antigen specificity is not known. The record has no base qualities; no much larger clone is one base away. The CDR3 regions of human TCRbeta chains were analyzed by immunosequencing. The original methods were these. Repertoire TCRs were checked for matches against a reference library of SARS-CoV-2-specific TCRs that had been generated using the MIRA antigen-specificity platform. Breadth was defined as the fraction of unique TCRs that were SARS-CoV-2-associated, and depth was defined as the fraction of total T cells that were SARS-CoV-2-associated. Using the MIRA data, every spike-specific TCR was mapped to the spike region that the TCR reacted to and assigned to either a CD4 or a CD8 class. Log10-transformed breadth and depth values were compared by one-way ANOVA with Sidak's multiple comparisons tests. TCRdb's version of the immuneACCESS table is confined to in-frame rearrangements and falls short of the full clone set. An unresolved V gene accounts for under half of the shortfall where checked; the remainder is of unknown origin. For V, J and clone size, that table is used; D and trimming come from the DNA. Across this sample there are 100,000 or so clones, with roughly 87% seen only once. 15% to 20% of the sample is held by the ten biggest clonotypes.

These data belong to a study of T cell responses to AZD1222 COVID-19 vaccine (dated by TCRdb to 2020 to 2022). About the investigation overall: AZD1222 recipients given second doses at about 4 weeks or at about 12 weeks were pooled, since spike-specific TCR depth and breadth were not found to differ between the two schedules. Trial participants were enrolled by age into 18-55, 56-69 and 70-plus year subgroups, with around 150, 28 and 57 TCR-sequenced participants respectively. A total of about 240 trial participants underwent TCR sequencing, of whom approximately 210 received two doses of AZD1222 and some 25 received two doses of the MenACWY control vaccine.

V loses 1 base of germline sequence and J loses 6 bases, and the interval between the two ends is 12 bases. From the cysteine through the phenylalanine, the CDR3 covers 15 amino acids. The CDR3 DNA has 45 bases and is translated from base 1. In the germline V gene (reference sequence), CDR1 corresponds to LGHDT and CDR2 to YNNKEL. What the research found in general, with its limitations: A significant rise in spike-specific TCR breadth and depth was observed after two AZD1222 doses relative to day 0 and relative to MenACWY recipients. Because no day 14 peak-response samples were available, repertoires were characterized only after the peak T cell response. Nearly half of unique spike-specific TCRs reportedly recognized epitopes outside regions mutated in the B.1.351 and B.1.1.7 variants. In the small 56-69-year group, the increase in depth fell short of significance, most likely because of low power. Most participants were white British and females outnumbered males, and the authors suggested that clonal diversity may have been underestimated. Conclusions about previously exposed vaccinees are limited, since just 5 or 6 AZD1222 recipients were seropositive for SARS-CoV-2 at baseline. The whole spike protein was spanned by vaccine-associated CD4 TCRs, and dominant responses were seen in regions 160-218 and 743-854.

Read against the paper, the sample's time point label means: baseline before first vaccination. Vaccinee samples were obtained from the UK trials COV001 and COV002, which included a single-blind randomized controlled phase 2/3 trial of AZD1222 (ChAdOx1 nCoV-19) in healthy adults. For TCRbeta chain sequencing, PBMC samples from trial participants were taken at day 0 and at day 28 after the second dose. Here the chain combines TRBV3-1 (or the pseudogene TRBV3-2) and TRBJ1-4, with the D gene call left open. Sample: peripheral blood, taken on day 0 of AZD1222 vaccination. The clonotype comes from an adult in good health. This receptor has the CDR3 CASSQVVGADEKLFF. The bases are TGTGCCAGCAGCCAAGTGGTTGGCGCAGATGAAAAACTGTTTTTT.